The following is a T cell receptor (beta chain) sequence with its context. These data come from a study of blood T cells in healthy people across ages. V gave up 8 bases and J gave up 5 bases, with 9 bases separating them. The CDR3 has 11 amino acids. Primers used in a second PCR of roughly 6 to 12 cycles were a sample-barcoded 5' primer and a J-beta primer mix. TCRdb passed the 5' RACE reads through MiXCR, listing each CDR3 protein once. The sample includes roughly 700,000 distinct CDR3 sequences, around 25% of them seen just once. These same records also appear under a second study, on T cells of mothers and their children. According to that study: A few healthy Caucasian mothers, along with their six children, served as the donors.

The source material was blood. This receptor was taken from a boy younger than 18 in good health. This chain links TRBV12-3 or TRBV12-4 with TRBJ1-2; no clear D gene. Here the CDR3 reads CASRSWYGYTF. DNA of the CDR3: TGTGCCAGCCGGAGTTGGTATGGCTACACCTTC.